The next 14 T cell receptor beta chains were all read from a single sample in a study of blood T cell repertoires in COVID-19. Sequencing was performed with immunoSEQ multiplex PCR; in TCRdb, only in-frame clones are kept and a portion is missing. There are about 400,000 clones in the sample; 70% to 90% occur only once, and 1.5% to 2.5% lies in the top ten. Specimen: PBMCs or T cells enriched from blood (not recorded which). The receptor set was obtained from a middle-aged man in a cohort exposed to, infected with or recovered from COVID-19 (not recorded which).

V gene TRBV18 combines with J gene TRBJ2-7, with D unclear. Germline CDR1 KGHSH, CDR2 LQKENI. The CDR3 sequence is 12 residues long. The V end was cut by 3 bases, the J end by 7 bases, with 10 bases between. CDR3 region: CASSPTALEQYF. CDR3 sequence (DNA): TGTGCCAGCTCACCGACTGCCCTGGAGCAGTACTTC.

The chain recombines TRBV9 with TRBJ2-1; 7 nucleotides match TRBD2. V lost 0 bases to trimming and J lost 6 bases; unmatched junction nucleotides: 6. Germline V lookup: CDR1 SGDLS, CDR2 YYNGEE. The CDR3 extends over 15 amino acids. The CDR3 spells CASSVAGGPRNEQFF. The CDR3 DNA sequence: TGTGCCAGCAGCGTAGCGGGAGGCCCCCGCAATGAGCAGTTCTTC.

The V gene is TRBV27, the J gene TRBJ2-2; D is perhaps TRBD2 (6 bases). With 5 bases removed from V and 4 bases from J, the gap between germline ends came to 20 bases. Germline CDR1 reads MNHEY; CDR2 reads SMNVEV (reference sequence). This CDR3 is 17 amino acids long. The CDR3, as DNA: TGTGCCAGCAGTCCAACCCAGCGCGGGATTGGCACCGGGGAGCTGTTTTTT. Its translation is CASSPTQRGIGTGELFF.

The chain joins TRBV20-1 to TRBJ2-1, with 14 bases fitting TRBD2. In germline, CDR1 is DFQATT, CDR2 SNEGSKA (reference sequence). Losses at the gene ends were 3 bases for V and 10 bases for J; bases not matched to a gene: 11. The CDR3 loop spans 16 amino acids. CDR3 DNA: TGCAGTGCTAGTAAGGGGGGACTAGCGGGAGCTGGGGAGCAGTTCTTC. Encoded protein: CSASKGGLAGAGEQFF.

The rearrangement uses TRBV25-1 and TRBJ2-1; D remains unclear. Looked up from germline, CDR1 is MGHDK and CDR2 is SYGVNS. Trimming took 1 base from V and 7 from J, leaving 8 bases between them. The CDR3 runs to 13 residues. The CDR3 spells CASSEFGSNEQFF. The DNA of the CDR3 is TGTGCCAGCAGTGAATTCGGTTCAAATGAGCAGTTCTTC.

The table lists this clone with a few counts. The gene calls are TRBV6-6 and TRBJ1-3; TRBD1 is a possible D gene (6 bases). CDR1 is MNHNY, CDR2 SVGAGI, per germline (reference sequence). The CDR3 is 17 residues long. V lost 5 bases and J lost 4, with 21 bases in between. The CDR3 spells CASSQNPTGLAGNTIYF. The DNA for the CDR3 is TGTGCCAGCAGTCAGAACCCAACAGGGCTGGCAGGAAACACCATATATTTT.

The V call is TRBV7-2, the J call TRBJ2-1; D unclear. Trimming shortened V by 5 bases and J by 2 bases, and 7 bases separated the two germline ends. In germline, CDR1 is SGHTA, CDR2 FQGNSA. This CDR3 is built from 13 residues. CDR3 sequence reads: CASSTRTYNEQFF. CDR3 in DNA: TGTGCCAGCAGCACCAGAACCTACAATGAGCAGTTCTTC.

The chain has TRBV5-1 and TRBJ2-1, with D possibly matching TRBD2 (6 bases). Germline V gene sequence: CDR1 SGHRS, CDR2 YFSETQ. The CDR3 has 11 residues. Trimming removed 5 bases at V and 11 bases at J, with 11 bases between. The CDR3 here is CASSQEGQQFF. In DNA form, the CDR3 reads TGCGCCAGCAGTCAGGAGGGCCAGCAGTTCTTC.

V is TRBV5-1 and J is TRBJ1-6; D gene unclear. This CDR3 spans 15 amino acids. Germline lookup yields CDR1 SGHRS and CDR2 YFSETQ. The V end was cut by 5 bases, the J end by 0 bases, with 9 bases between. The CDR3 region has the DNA TGCGCCAGCAGTGAGAGGAGCTCCTATAATTCACCCCTCCACTTT. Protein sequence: CASSERSSYNSPLHF.

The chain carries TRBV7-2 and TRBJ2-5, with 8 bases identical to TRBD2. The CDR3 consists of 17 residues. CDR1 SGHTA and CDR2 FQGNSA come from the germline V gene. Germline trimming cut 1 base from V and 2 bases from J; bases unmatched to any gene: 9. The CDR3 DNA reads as TGTGCCAGCAGCTTAGACCTGGCTAGCGGGCGTCAAGAGACCCAGTACTTC. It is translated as CASSLDLASGRQETQYF.

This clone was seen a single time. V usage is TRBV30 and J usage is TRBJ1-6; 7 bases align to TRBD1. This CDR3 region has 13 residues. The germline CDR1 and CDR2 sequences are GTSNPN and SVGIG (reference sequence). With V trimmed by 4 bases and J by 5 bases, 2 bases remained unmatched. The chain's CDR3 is CAWTGGHNSPLHF. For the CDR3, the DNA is TGTGCCTGGACAGGGGGACATAATTCACCCCTCCACTTT.

As DNA, the CDR3 is TGTGCCTGGAGATTGACAGGGGGTACCGGAGGCTACACCTTC. It translates to CAWRLTGGTGGYTF. The V and J genes are TRBV30 and TRBJ1-2, with TRBD1 identical over 9 bases. The ends lost 3 bases at V and 8 bases at J; junction bases unmatched: 10. Germline-derived CDR1 and CDR2 are GTSNPN and SVGIG (reference sequence). The CDR3 spans 14 residues.

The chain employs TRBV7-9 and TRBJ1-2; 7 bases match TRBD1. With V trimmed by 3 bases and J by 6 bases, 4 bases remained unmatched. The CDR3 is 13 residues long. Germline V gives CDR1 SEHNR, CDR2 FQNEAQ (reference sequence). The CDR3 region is CASSFRGGDGYTF. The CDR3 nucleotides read TGTGCCAGCAGCTTTCGAGGGGGCGATGGCTACACCTTC.

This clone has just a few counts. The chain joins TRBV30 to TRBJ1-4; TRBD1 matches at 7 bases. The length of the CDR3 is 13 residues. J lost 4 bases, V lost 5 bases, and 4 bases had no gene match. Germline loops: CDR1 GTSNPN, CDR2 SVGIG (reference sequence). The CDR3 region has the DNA TGTGCCTGGCAGGGACAGATTAATGAAAAACTGTTTTTT. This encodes CAWQGQINEKLFF.